Described below is a single T cell receptor (beta chain) sequence and its context. What it binds is unknown. This entry comes from a study of shared clonotypes between healthy human individuals. The assay was run at deep level. This table comes from immunoSEQ multiplex PCR, and its TCRdb copy is limited to in-frame clones, with some not included. The sample contains some 2,100,000 clones, more than 90% of which appear only once. General study findings and limits: All-four-donor shared clonotypes had higher generation probabilities than non-shared clonotypes did.

Germline values: CDR1 GTSNPN, CDR2 SVGIG (reference sequence). This CDR3 region has 14 residues. The germline V and J ends were trimmed by 0 bases and 5 bases, with 14 bases remaining between them. V usage is TRBV30 and J usage is TRBJ2-7, with D unclear. Source material: naive CD4+ T cells sorted from blood. Subset indicated: CD45RA+ positively selected. This sequence originates from a young man in good health. The CDR3 sequence is CAWSVSIGPHEQYF. CDR3 sequence (DNA): TGTGCCTGGAGTGTAAGTATAGGGCCGCACGAGCAGTACTTC.